The 13 T cell receptor beta chains given below trace back to one sample, sequenced in a study of blood T cell repertoires in COVID-19. The repertoire was sequenced with immunoSEQ multiplex PCR; TCRdb's copy has only in-frame clones and lacks some. This table has around 100,000 clones, about 89% appearing once. Sequenced sample: peripheral blood. Receptor source: a human donor with acute or convalescent COVID-19. The donor label of this sample is uncertain.

V is TRBV3-1 (or the pseudogene TRBV3-2) and J is TRBJ1-2, with no clear D. V dropped 4 bases and J dropped 2 bases, with 20 bases sitting between them. This CDR3 spans 17 amino acids. CDR1 and CDR2 (germline): LGHDT, YNNKEL (reference sequence). CDR3 in DNA: TGTGCCAGCAGCCCTTACTCAGACATGCTGAAAAACTATGGCTACACCTTC. Its protein is CASSPYSDMLKNYGYTF.

V is TRBV2 and J is TRBJ1-4; the match to TRBD1 covers 8 bases. Germline V gene data show CDR1 as SNHLY and CDR2 as FYNNEI. J gave up 6 bases and V 6 bases, and 6 bases lay outside the gene matches. This CDR3 has 14 amino acids. The CDR3 here is CASRMDRDHEKLFF. The CDR3 nucleotides are TGTGCCAGCAGAATGGACAGGGACCATGAAAAACTGTTTTTT.

The chain combines TRBV28 with TRBJ2-5; 9 positions match TRBD2. The CDR3 contains 14 residues. CDR1 is MDHEN, CDR2 SYDVKM, per germline. V shed 6 bases, J shed 4 bases, and the junction held 6 bases outside the gene matches. Here the CDR3 DNA reads TGTGCCAGCAGCTCGTTAGCGGGGGTAGAGACCCAGTACTTC. It encodes CASSSLAGVETQYF.

The chain is built from TRBV10-3 and TRBJ1-5; D is uncertain. Trimming removed 3 bases from V and 6 bases from J, with 9 bases in between. The CDR3 loop spans 13 amino acids. Germline V gives CDR1 ENHRY, CDR2 SYGVKD. The CDR3 sequence: CAISDPGGQPQHF. In nucleotides, the CDR3 is TGTGCCATCAGTGACCCGGGAGGTCAGCCCCAGCATTTT.

The CDR3: CASKGTSGRRETQYF. The CDR3 DNA reads as TGTGCCAGCAAGGGAACTAGCGGTAGGAGAGAGACCCAGTACTTC. The V gene is TRBV2, the J gene TRBJ2-5, with TRBD2 matching over 8 bases. With V trimmed by 7 bases and J by 4 bases, 11 bases remained unmatched. The germline gives CDR1 SNHLY, CDR2 FYNNEI. The CDR3 has 15 residues.

This chain joins TRBV19 and TRBJ1-1; TRBD1 agrees at 8 bases. From germline, CDR1 is LNHDA and CDR2 SQIVND (reference sequence). V lost 3 bases, J lost 5 bases, and 5 bases stayed unmatched. This CDR3 contains 14 residues. CDR3 residues: CASSIGQGDTEAFF. In DNA, the CDR3 is TGTGCCAGTAGTATCGGACAGGGAGATACTGAAGCTTTCTTT. Complete variable domain (other parts from reference TRBV19 and TRBJ1-1): DGGITQSPKYLFRKEGQNVTLSCEQNLNHDAMYWYRQDPGQGLRLIYYSQIVNDFQKGDIAEGYSVSREKKESFPLTVTSAQKNPTAFYLCASSIGQGDTEAFFGQGTRLTVV.

The rearrangement uses TRBV6-5 and TRBJ2-5; no clear D gene. Germline V gives CDR1 MNHEY, CDR2 SVGAGI. CDR3 size: 16 residues. Trimming took 0 bases from V and 1 from J, leaving 12 bases between them. CDR3: CASSYSAQETQETQYF. In nucleotides, the CDR3 is TGTGCCAGCAGTTACTCGGCGCAGGAAACCCAAGAGACCCAGTACTTC.

The V gene is TRBV28, the J gene TRBJ1-2, with D unresolved. The germline V gene has CDR1 MDHEN and CDR2 SYDVKM. This CDR3 is 11 amino acids long. The V end lost 4 bases, the J end lost 8 bases, and 8 bases lay between the germline ends. CDR3 in amino acids: CASSWSDGYTF. The CDR3 DNA follows: TGTGCCAGCAGTTGGAGCGACGGCTACACCTTC.

The chain is built from TRBV5-1 and TRBJ2-5; D possibly corresponds to TRBD2 (6 bases). CDR1 and CDR2 (germline): SGHRS, YFSETQ. This CDR3 has 14 residues. V was cut by 0 bases and J by 4 bases, with 10 bases left in between. For the CDR3, the DNA is TGCGCCAGCAGCTTGGACCAGGGAGGAGAGACCCAGTACTTC. Its protein product is CASSLDQGGETQYF. The whole variable domain, filled in from reference TRBV5-1 and TRBJ2-5, reads KAGVTQTPRYLIKTRGQQVTLSCSPISGHRSVSWYQQTPGQGLQFLFEYFSETQRNKGNFPGRFSGRQFSNSRSEMNVSTLELGDSALYLCASSLDQGGETQYFGPGTRLLVL.

The chain has TRBV4-2 and TRBJ2-1, with a tentative D call TRBD2 (6 bases). The CDR3 has 16 amino acids. V lost 8 bases and J lost 0, with 17 bases in between. Germline V gene data show CDR1 as LGHNA and CDR2 as YNFKEQ. The CDR3 loop reads CASLSNPGDSYNEQFF. As DNA, the CDR3 is TGTGCCAGCCTTTCGAACCCGGGGGACTCCTACAATGAGCAGTTCTTC.

The rearrangement uses TRBV6-5 and TRBJ2-7; 11 bases fit TRBD1. Germline CDR1 reads MNHEY; CDR2 reads SVGAGI. J was trimmed by 3 bases and V by 6 bases; bases with no gene match: 4. The CDR3 is made up of 14 amino acids. CDR3 sequence: CASSAGTGGYEQYF. The CDR3 DNA is TGTGCCAGCAGCGCCGGGACAGGGGGCTACGAGCAGTACTTC.

The rearrangement uses TRBV6-4 and TRBJ1-1, with D hard to call. From germline, CDR1 is MRHNA and CDR2 SNTAGT. The CDR3 is made up of 14 amino acids. Trimming removed 0 bases at V and 4 bases at J, with 9 bases between. CDR3 residues: CASSDSSWATEAFF. DNA for the CDR3: TGTGCCAGCAGTGACTCGAGTTGGGCCACTGAAGCTTTCTTT.

V usage is TRBV11-2 and J usage is TRBJ2-1, with 11 bases that match TRBD2. CDR3 length: 16 amino acids. Losses at the gene ends were 1 base for V and 9 bases for J; bases not matched to a gene: 8. Germline lookup yields CDR1 SGHAT and CDR2 FQNNGV. In DNA form, the CDR3 reads TGTGCCAGCAGCTTAGCGGGTAGCGGGGGGGTTATTGAGCAGTTCTTC. This sequence encodes CASSLAGSGGVIEQFF.